The 22 T cell receptor beta chains below all came from one sample that was sequenced in a study of T-cell reconstitution after alpha-beta-depleted transplantation in children (dated by TCRdb to 2016 to 2018). Interpreted using the paper, the treatment or condition label stands for: allogeneic hematopoietic cell transplantation with graft depleted of TCRalphabeta T cells and CD19 B cells. Receptor libraries were prepared by PCR. Sequenced on an Illumina HiSeq 2500. TCR libraries were prepared with molecular barcoding, using unique molecular identifiers to normalize TCRbeta repertoire quantification. In-frame beta chains were kept once TCRdb had trimmed the public reads at Q25 with fastp and called clones with MiXCR. Each record represents a unique CDR3 protein, reported with the most common genes and DNA among its rows. In all, the sample holds 350,000 to 500,000 distinct CDR3 sequences, and approximately 42% of those were seen once. 27% of the sample comes from the top ten.

Material: PBMCs, obtained before TCRalphabeta/CD19-depleted stem cell transplant. These receptors were taken from a girl aged 2-15 years with aplastic anemia, due to receive a stem cell transplant.

The chain uses TRBV5-1 and TRBJ2-1; maybe TRBD2 (7 bases). CDR1 is SGHRS and CDR2 is YFSETQ in the germline V gene. This CDR3 is built from 18 residues. V dropped 1 base and J dropped 0 bases, with 17 bases sitting between them. CDR3 residues: CASSLREGGSSSYNEQFF. CDR3 sequence (DNA): TGCGCCAGCAGCTTGAGGGAGGGGGGCTCGAGCTCCTACAATGAGCAGTTCTTC.

This clonotype turned up a few times. The DNA for the CDR3 is TGCGCCAGCAGCTTCGGCCAAGAGACCCAGTACTTC. Translating it yields CASSFGQETQYF. This sequence joins TRBV5-1 and TRBJ2-5; D is undetermined. V dropped 2 bases and J dropped 1 base, with 3 bases sitting between them. Germline CDR1 SGHRS, CDR2 YFSETQ. The CDR3 has 12 amino acids.

Only a few counts were recorded for this clonotype. The chain joins TRBV14 to TRBJ2-5; D remains ambiguous. Germline assignment: CDR1 SGHDN and CDR2 FVKESK. V lost 0 bases to trimming and J lost 1 base, with 12 bases between them. This CDR3 region has 16 residues. The CDR3 DNA reads as TGTGCCAGCAGCCAAGACCCCACGACATTCCAAGAGACCCAGTACTTC. Translated, it gives CASSQDPTTFQETQYF.

The rearrangement uses TRBV18 and TRBJ2-5, with a weak D call TRBD1 (6 bases). The CDR3 runs 14 residues. Germline assignment: CDR1 KGHSH and CDR2 LQKENI. V lost 4 bases, J lost 2 bases, and 11 bases lay in between. This CDR3 is CASSLDRPQETQYF. For the CDR3, the DNA is TGTGCCAGCTCACTGGACAGACCACAAGAGACCCAGTACTTC.

The chain links TRBV15 to TRBJ2-7; 7 bases are shared with TRBD1. The germline V gene encodes CDR1 LNHNV and CDR2 YYDKDF (reference sequence). V lost 2 bases, J lost 0 bases, and 7 bases stayed unmatched. CDR3 length equals 16 residues. DNA for the CDR3: TGTGCCACCAGCAGAACCGTCGACAGGGCCTCCTACGAGCAGTACTTC. Its protein is CATSRTVDRASYEQYF.

The table lists this clonotype with many counts. The gene calls are TRBV4-2 and TRBJ2-4; D is perhaps TRBD2 (6 bases). V was pared by 1 base and J by 3 bases, with 10 bases between. Germline lookup yields CDR1 LGHNA and CDR2 YNFKEQ. This CDR3 is 15 amino acids long. For the CDR3, the DNA is TGTGCCAGCAGCCAAGGGGACGGGGGCAAAAACATTCAGTACTTC. Residues: CASSQGDGGKNIQYF.

This clonotype showed up just a few times. The gene calls are TRBV4-2 and TRBJ1-2, with D perhaps TRBD1 (6 bases). V lost 1 base, J lost 5 bases, and 14 bases lay in between. Germline V CDR1 and CDR2: LGHNA, YNFKEQ. CDR3 size: 15 residues. The CDR3 DNA is TGTGCCAGCAGCCAAGTGGGGGGCGCAGAATATGGCTACACCTTC. Translation: CASSQVGGAEYGYTF.

V usage is TRBV20-1 and J usage is TRBJ1-2, with 8 bases lining up with TRBD1. J gave up 8 bases and V 7 bases, and 6 bases lay outside the gene matches. The CDR3 contains 11 residues. CDR1 and CDR2 from the germline V gene are DFQATT and SNEGSKA (reference sequence). CDR3 amino acids: CSGQGAGGYTF. The CDR3 nucleotides read TGCAGTGGGCAGGGGGCGGGGGGCTACACCTTC.

The chain employs TRBV28 and TRBJ2-4; 11 positions match TRBD2. This CDR3 has 12 residues. Germline V gene data show CDR1 as MDHEN and CDR2 as SYDVKM. The CDR3 coding sequence is TGTGCATCGACTAGCGGGACTAACATTCAGTACTTC. Protein product: CASTSGTNIQYF.

The gene calls are TRBV12-3 or TRBV12-4 and TRBJ2-2; D not resolved. The germline V and J ends were trimmed by 6 bases and 6 bases, with 14 bases remaining between them. CDR3 length: 14 residues. CDR3: CASSRPRPAGELFF. The CDR3 nucleotides are TGTGCCAGCAGCCGCCCGAGACCCGCCGGGGAGCTGTTTTTT.

The chain uses TRBV10-3 and TRBJ2-1; D remains ambiguous. Trimming stripped 5 bases from V and 5 bases from J, with 19 bases between. The CDR3 is 16 amino acids. The germline gives CDR1 ENHRY, CDR2 SYGVKD. CDR3 bases: TGTGCCATCAGTCTCAAGGATGGGCCCCCTAACAATGAGCAGTTCTTC. Its protein is CAISLKDGPPNNEQFF.

In its sample, this clonotype was seen a few times. Written as DNA, the CDR3 is TGTGCCATCAGTGAGTCGGACAGACAGCAAGAGACCCAGTACTTC. Translating gives CAISESDRQQETQYF. V gene TRBV10-3 combines with J gene TRBJ2-5; tentative D call: TRBD1 (6 bases). The CDR3 has 15 residues. Trimming stripped 0 bases from V and 2 bases from J, with 10 bases between. The germline gives CDR1 ENHRY, CDR2 SYGVKD.

This clonotype turned up a few times. The rearrangement links TRBV7-4 to TRBJ2-1, with 11 nucleotides matching TRBD2. The V segment lost 2 bases and the J segment 1 base; nucleotides outside the gene matches: 13. The CDR3 sequence is 20 residues long. Germline CDR1 and CDR2: SGHVT and SQSDAQ. CDR3 loop: CASSLIAGGVPSLSYNEQFF. CDR3 sequence (DNA): TGTGCCAGCAGCTTAATAGCGGGGGGGGTCCCTTCCCTATCCTACAATGAGCAGTTCTTC.

This clonotype was picked up many times. The chain employs TRBV5-1 and TRBJ2-5, with D possibly matching TRBD2 (6 bases). The V gene's germline CDR1 is SGHRS and CDR2 YFSETQ. CDR3 length: 14 residues. Deletions cut 4 bases from V and 3 bases from J, with 13 bases between. CDR3 DNA: TGCGCCAGCAGCAACCGGGACTTAAAAGAGACCCAGTACTTC. Amino acids: CASSNRDLKETQYF.

The count of this clonotype is one. This chain links TRBV28 with TRBJ2-3; a weak D match, TRBD2 (5 bases). Looked up from germline, CDR1 is MDHEN and CDR2 is SYDVKM. V dropped 6 bases and J dropped 8 bases, with 12 bases sitting between them. The CDR3 is made up of 12 amino acids. For the CDR3, the DNA is TGTGCCAGCAGCACGGGAAGCCCTACGCAGTATTTT. Its translation is CASSTGSPTQYF.

The rearrangement joins TRBV29-1 to TRBJ2-1; D is possibly TRBD2 (7 bases). Looked up from germline, CDR1 is SQVTM and CDR2 is ANQGSEA. Deletions cut 6 bases from V and 3 bases from J, with 18 bases between. The CDR3 sequence is 15 residues long. CDR3 coding DNA: TGCAGCGTCCAGGGGATGGGCGGGAGCTACAATGAGCAGTTCTTC. Encoded protein: CSVQGMGGSYNEQFF.

The V gene is TRBV20-1, the J gene TRBJ1-1; TRBD1 might be the D (6 bases). CDR3 size: 14 residues. Germline assignment: CDR1 DFQATT and CDR2 SNEGSKA (reference sequence). With 7 bases removed from V and 1 base from J, the gap between germline ends came to 16 bases. The CDR3 DNA reads TGCAGTGGAAGGGGGACTCCTTCGAACACTGAAGCTTTCTTT. Translated: CSGRGTPSNTEAFF.

The chain joins TRBV5-1 to TRBJ2-7; TRBD1 or TRBD2 may be the D gene (5 bases each). Germline values: CDR1 SGHRS, CDR2 YFSETQ. This CDR3 is built from 13 residues. V dropped 3 bases and J dropped 3 bases, with 10 bases sitting between them. In nucleotides, the CDR3 is TGCGCCAGCAGCTGGGACGGTGGCTACGAGCAGTACTTC. Translated: CASSWDGGYEQYF.

The chain links TRBV5-1 to TRBJ1-2; the D gene is possibly TRBD1 (5 bases). Per germline, CDR1 SGHRS and CDR2 YFSETQ. This CDR3 has 12 amino acids. The germline V and J ends were trimmed by 0 bases and 7 bases, with 7 bases remaining between them. The CDR3 DNA reads as TGCGCCAGCAGCTTGGCGCAGGGTGGCTACACCTTC. Translation: CASSLAQGGYTF.

At least ten counts were recorded for this clonotype. The chain couples TRBV20-1 to TRBJ1-1, with D unclear. V lost 2 bases to trimming and J lost 2 bases, with 9 bases between them. Germline V CDR1 and CDR2: DFQATT, SNEGSKA (reference sequence). This CDR3 has 13 amino acids. The CDR3 sequence is CSARFADNTEAFF. CDR3 coding DNA: TGCAGTGCTAGATTTGCGGATAACACTGAAGCTTTCTTT.

The genes are TRBV29-1 and TRBJ2-7, with D hard to call. CDR3 size: 11 residues. V lost 0 bases and J 2 bases, leaving 2 bases between the germline ends. CDR1 SQVTM and CDR2 ANQGSEA come from the germline V gene. As DNA, the CDR3 is TGCAGCGTTGAAGACACCTACGAGCAGTACTTC. It is translated as CSVEDTYEQYF.

This clonotype occurred a few times. This chain connects TRBV6-5 to TRBJ2-5; D perhaps matches TRBD2 (7 bases). CDR3 length equals 14 residues. V dropped 4 bases and J dropped 4 bases, with 13 bases sitting between them. The V gene's germline CDR1 is MNHEY and CDR2 SVGAGI. The CDR3 loop reads CASSLGGGLETQYF. The CDR3 bases are TGTGCCAGCAGTTTAGGGGGGGGTTTAGAGACCCAGTACTTC.